Given below is one TCR beta chain in context. This clone's antigen is unknown. The record has no base qualities; no much larger clone is one base away. To sequence the TCRbeta CDR3 region, genomic DNA was isolated from the sorted cells. The immunoSEQ Assay was used to sequence the TCRbeta CDR3 regions. What TCRdb holds here is the immuneACCESS table cut down to in-frame rearrangements. Part of the clones is not present; checked against another copy, under half of the missing clones reflect an unresolved V gene, and the others are unexplained. Within this sample are 40,000 to 45,000 clones, with around nine tenths of them counted one time only. The ten largest clones capture less than 15% of the sample. The data were taken from a study of OX40 agonist ivuxolimab in advanced cancers. In the study overall: Ivuxolimab was a fully human IgG2 agonistic monoclonal antibody targeting the costimulatory receptor OX40 (CD134). Among the 52 dose-escalation patients, some 20 had hepatocellular carcinoma, roughly 15 melanoma, 9 renal cell carcinoma and 9 head and neck cancer. Patients were allowed to have had prior anti-PD-1, anti-PD-L1 or anti-CTLA-4 therapy, and 30% to 40% of the dose-escalation patients had been treated with checkpoint inhibitors. In the dose-escalation cohort, around four fifths of patients were male, and the mean age was roughly 56 years with a range of about 23 to 79. Peripheral TCRbeta sequencing aimed to test whether ivuxolimab altered TCR sequence diversity and caused clonal T-cell expansion. The paper describes the monotherapy dose-escalation part (N = 52 patients) of the phase I trial of ivuxolimab. Intravenous ivuxolimab was administered to patients every 2 weeks at six dose levels: 0.01, 0.1, 0.3, 1.5, 3 and 10 mg/kg. Partial responses occurred in three dose-escalation patients: two with cutaneous melanoma and one with hepatocellular carcinoma.

Broad study findings and their caveats: Low levels of normalized T-cell clonal expansion were also seen in some nonresponding patients. Partial responders in the 0.1-3.0 mg/kg groups had among the lowest normalized peripheral clonal expansion, especially among CD8+ T cells. After ivuxolimab, expanded clones were on average more numerous among CD8+ T cells than among CD4+ T cells. The antigen specificity of the clonally expanded peripheral T cells was not determined. At doses of 0.1 to 3.0 mg/kg, clonal expansion of both CD4+ and CD8+ blood T cells was observed from baseline to week 6.

Patients with a history of autoimmune disease or receiving systemic immunosuppression were excluded from the trial. In every dose cohort, peripheral blood was drawn for TCR sequencing at baseline, cycle 4 day 1, and cycle 7 day 1. Samples were obtained from an open-label, multicenter, first-in-human phase I dose-escalation trial of ivuxolimab. Adults with locally advanced or metastatic head and neck squamous cell, hepatocellular, melanoma or renal cell carcinoma were enrolled in the trial. Before TCR sequencing, CD4+ T cells and CD8+ T cells were sorted from peripheral blood as separate populations. This material consisted of CD4+ or CD8+ T cells sorted from blood, taken in a trial of the OX40 agonist ivuxolimab. The sequence came from an adult with an advanced solid tumor such as melanoma, head and neck, liver or kidney cancer.

In nucleotides, the sequence is TGTGCCAGCTCACCACCGGGTACAGCCACTGAAGCTTTCTTT. It specifies CASSPPGTATEAFF. This sequence uses TRBV18 and TRBJ1-1, with the D gene not confidently named. Taken from the germline V gene, the CDR1 and CDR2 loops are KGHSH and LQKENI. The CDR3 contains 14 residues, cysteine and phenylalanine counted. CDR3 DNA is the only sequence kept; it has 42 bases, read in frame from the first base. Trimming at the junction amounts to 0 bases on V and 4 bases on J, and the germline ends lie 9 bases apart.